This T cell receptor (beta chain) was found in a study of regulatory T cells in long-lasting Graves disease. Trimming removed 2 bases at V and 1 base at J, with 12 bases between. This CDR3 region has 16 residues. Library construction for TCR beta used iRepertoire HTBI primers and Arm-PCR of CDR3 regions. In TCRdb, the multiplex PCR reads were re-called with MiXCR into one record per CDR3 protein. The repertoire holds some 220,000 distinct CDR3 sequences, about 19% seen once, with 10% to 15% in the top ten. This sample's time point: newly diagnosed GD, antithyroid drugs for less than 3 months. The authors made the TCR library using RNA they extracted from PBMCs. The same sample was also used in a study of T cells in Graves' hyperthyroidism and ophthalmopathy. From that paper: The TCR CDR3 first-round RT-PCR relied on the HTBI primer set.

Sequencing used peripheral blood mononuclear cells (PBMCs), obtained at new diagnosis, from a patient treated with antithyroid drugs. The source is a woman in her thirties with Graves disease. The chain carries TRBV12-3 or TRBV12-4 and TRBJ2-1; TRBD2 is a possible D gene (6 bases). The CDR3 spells CASSLSIGSSYNEQFF. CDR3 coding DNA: TGTGCCAGCAGTTTATCAATCGGGAGTTCCTACAATGAGCAGTTCTTC.